This entry features one T cell receptor beta chain sequence. An end of the junction does not agree with germline; a read error may underlie this. This specimen belongs to a study of control samples from healthy donors and cancer patients. Sequenced by immunoSEQ multiplex PCR; TCRdb stores in-frame clones only, minus some. The sample has over 60,000 clones; 70% to 90% are singletons. The CDR3 runs to 14 residues. Germline V gene sequence: CDR1 SGHDN, CDR2 FVKESK. Sequenced input: PBMCs. The TCR originated in a woman between 55 and 75 years old with head and neck cancer. The chain has TRBV14 and TRBJ1-1; D is ambiguous. The CDR3 reads CASTQAWGGTEAFF. The DNA for the CDR3 is TGTGCCAGCACCCAAGCTTGGGGAGGCACTGAAGCTTTCTTT. Drawing the rest from reference TRBV14 and TRBJ1-1, the complete variable domain is EAGVTQFPSHSVIEKGQTVTLRCDPISGHDNLYWYRRVMGKEIKFLLHFVKESKQDESGMPNNRFLAERTGGTYSTLKVQPAELEDSGVYFCASTQAWGGTEAFFGQGTRLTVV.